This T cell receptor beta chain was captured by sequencing in a study of cytomegalovirus exposure and HLA in healthy donors. The V gene's germline CDR1 is SNHLY and CDR2 FYNNEI. The CDR3 spans 12 residues. Trimming pared 6 bases from V and 5 bases from J, leaving 11 bases between. Both 60 Vbeta primers and 13 Jbeta primers went into the PCR. Repertoires were generated with immunoSEQ multiplex PCR, while TCRdb's copy carries only in-frame clones and drops some. The sample holds 150,000 to 200,000 clones, over 70% seen once. Sequencing input: PBMCs. The TCR originated in a woman under 30 in good health and CMV-seropositive. The chain has TRBV2 and TRBJ2-7; a possible D gene is TRBD2 (5 bases). As DNA, the CDR3 is TGTGCCAGCAGGGAGGACGGTGACGAGCAGTACTTC. Translated, it gives CASREDGDEQYF.